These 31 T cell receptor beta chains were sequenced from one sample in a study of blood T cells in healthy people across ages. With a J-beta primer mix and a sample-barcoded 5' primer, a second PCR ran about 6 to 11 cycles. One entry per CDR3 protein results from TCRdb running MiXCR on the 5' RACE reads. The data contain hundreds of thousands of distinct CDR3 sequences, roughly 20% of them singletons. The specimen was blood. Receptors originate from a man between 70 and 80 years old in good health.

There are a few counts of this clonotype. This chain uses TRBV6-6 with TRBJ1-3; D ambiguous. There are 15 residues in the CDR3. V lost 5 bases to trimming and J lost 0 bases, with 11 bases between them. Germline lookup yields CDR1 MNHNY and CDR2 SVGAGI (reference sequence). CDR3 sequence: CASSRAHSSGNTIYF. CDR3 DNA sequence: TGTGCCAGCAGTCGGGCCCACTCCTCTGGAAACACCATATATTTT.

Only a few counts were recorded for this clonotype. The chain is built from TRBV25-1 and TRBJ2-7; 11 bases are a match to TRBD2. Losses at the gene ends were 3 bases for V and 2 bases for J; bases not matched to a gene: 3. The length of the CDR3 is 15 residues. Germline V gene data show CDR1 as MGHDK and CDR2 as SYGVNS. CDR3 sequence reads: CASSDSGLAAYEQYF. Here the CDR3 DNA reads TGTGCCAGCAGTGACTCGGGACTAGCGGCCTACGAGCAGTACTTC.

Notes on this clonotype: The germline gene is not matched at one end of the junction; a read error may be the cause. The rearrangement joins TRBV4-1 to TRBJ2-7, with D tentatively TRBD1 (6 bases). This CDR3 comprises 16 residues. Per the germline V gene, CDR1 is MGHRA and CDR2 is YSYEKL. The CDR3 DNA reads TGCGCCAGCAGCCCCCCGGCAGGGGCGAAGTCCTACGAGCAGCACTTC. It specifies CASSPPAGAKSYEQHF.

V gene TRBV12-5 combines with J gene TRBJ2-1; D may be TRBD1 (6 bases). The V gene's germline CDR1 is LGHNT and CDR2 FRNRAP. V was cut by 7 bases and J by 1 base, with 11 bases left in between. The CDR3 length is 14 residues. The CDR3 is CASAPRGSYNEQFF. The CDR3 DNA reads TGTGCTAGTGCCCCCAGGGGATCCTACAATGAGCAGTTCTTC. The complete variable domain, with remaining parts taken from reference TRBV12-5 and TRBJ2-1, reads DARVTQTPRHKVTEMGQEVTMRCQPILGHNTVFWYRQTMMQGLELLAYFRNRAPLDDSGMPKDRFSAEMPDATLATLKIQPSEPRDSAVYFCASAPRGSYNEQFFGPGTRLTVL.

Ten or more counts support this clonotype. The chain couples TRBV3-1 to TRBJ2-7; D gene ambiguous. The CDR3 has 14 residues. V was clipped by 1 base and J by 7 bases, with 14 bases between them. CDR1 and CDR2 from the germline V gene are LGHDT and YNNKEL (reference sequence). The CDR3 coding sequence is TGTGCCAGCAGCCAAGCAACCCTCGTTGGAGAGCAGTACTTC. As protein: CASSQATLVGEQYF.

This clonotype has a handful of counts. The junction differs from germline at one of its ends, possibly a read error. This CDR3 is CASSQAGSGRALF. The CDR3 DNA is TGTGCCAGCAGCCAAGCGGGTAGTGGGAGGGCCCTTTTT. The chain has TRBV3-1 and TRBJ2-3; 7 nucleotides match TRBD2. The CDR3 totals 13 residues. Per the germline V gene, CDR1 is LGHDT and CDR2 is YNNKEL (reference sequence).

The CDR3 loop reads CASSVARGLTGELFF. The CDR3 nucleotides are TGTGCCAGCAGTGTCGCTAGGGGGCTCACCGGGGAGCTGTTTTTT. V and J are TRBV2 and TRBJ2-2; the match to TRBD1 covers 7 bases. J was trimmed by 4 bases and V by 4 bases; bases with no gene match: 6. Germline loops: CDR1 SNHLY, CDR2 FYNNEI. CDR3 length: 15 residues.

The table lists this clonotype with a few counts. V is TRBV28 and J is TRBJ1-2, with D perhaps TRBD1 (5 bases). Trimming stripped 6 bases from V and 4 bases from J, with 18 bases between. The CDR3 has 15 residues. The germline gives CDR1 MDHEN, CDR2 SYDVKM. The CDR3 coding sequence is TGTGCCAGCAGAATAGCGGTTGGGACGGCCTATGGCTACACCTTC. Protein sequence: CASRIAVGTAYGYTF.

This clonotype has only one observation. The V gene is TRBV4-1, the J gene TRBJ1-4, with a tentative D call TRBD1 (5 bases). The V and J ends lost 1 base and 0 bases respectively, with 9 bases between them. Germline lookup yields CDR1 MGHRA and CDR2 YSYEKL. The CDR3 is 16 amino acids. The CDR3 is CASSQGDFATNEKLFF. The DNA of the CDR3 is TGCGCCAGCAGCCAAGGGGACTTCGCAACTAATGAAAAACTGTTTTTT.

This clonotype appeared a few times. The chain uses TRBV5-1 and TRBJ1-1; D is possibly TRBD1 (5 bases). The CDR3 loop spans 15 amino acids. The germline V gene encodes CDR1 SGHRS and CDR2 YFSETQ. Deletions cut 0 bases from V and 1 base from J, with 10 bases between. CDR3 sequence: CASSLARGQNTEAFF. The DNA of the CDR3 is TGCGCCAGCAGCTTGGCGAGGGGCCAGAACACTGAAGCTTTCTTT.

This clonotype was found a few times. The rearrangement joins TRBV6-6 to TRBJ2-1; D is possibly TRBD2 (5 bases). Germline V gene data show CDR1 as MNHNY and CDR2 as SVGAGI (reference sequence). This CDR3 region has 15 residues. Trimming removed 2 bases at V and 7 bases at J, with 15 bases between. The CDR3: CASSYLASTSNEQFF. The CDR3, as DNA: TGTGCCAGCAGTTACCTCGCTAGCACAAGTAATGAGCAGTTCTTC.

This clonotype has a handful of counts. The CDR3 here is CASSYPNTEAFF. As DNA, the CDR3 is TGTGCCAGCAGTTACCCCAACACTGAAGCTTTCTTT. The rearrangement links TRBV6-5 to TRBJ1-1; D remains ambiguous. The germline gives CDR1 MNHEY, CDR2 SVGAGI. Trimming removed 2 bases from V and 2 bases from J, with 3 bases in between. The CDR3 is 12 amino acids.

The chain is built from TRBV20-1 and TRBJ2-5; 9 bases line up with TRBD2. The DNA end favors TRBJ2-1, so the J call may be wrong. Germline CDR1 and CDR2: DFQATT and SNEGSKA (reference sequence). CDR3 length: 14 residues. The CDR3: CSALPGLAEGEQFF. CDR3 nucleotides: TGCAGTGCTTTACCGGGACTAGCTGAAGGAGAGCAGTTCTTC.

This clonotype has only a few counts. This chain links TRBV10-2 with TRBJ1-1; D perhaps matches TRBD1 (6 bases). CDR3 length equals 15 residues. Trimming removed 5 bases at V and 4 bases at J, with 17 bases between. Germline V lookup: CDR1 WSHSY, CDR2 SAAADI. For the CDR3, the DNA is TGCGCCAGCAGTCCACAGGGCCTGGGGAGCACTGAAGCTTTCTTT. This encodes CASSPQGLGSTEAFF.

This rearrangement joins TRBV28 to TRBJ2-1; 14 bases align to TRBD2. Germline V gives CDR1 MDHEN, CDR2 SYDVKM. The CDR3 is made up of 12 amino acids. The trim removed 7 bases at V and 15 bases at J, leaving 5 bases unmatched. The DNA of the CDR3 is TGTGCCAGCATGGGGACTAGCGGGAGTTGGTTCTTC. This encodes CASMGTSGSWFF.

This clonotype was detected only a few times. This CDR3 reads CSARASSGINIQYF. CDR3 in DNA: TGCAGTGCTAGGGCCTCTAGCGGGATAAACATTCAGTACTTC. The chain has TRBV20-1 and TRBJ2-4; the match to TRBD2 covers 9 bases. This CDR3 spans 14 amino acids. Trimming removed 3 bases from V and 6 bases from J; junction bases left unmatched: 6. Germline CDR1 and CDR2: DFQATT and SNEGSKA (reference sequence).

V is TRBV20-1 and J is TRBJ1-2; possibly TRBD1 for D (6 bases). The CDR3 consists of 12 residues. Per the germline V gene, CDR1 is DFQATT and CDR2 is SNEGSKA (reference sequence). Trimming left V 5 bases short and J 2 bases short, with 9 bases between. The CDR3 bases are TGCAGTGCTTATGGACAGAACTATGGCTACACCTTC. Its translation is CSAYGQNYGYTF.

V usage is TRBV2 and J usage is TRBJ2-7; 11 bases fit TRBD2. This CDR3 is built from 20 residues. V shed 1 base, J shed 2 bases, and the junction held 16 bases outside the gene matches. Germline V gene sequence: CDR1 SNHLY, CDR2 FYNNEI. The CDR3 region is CASSEVLLSLAGERAYEQYF. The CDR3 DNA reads TGTGCCAGCAGTGAAGTGCTTCTGTCACTAGCGGGAGAGAGGGCCTACGAGCAGTACTTC. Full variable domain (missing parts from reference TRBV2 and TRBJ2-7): EPEVTQTPSHQVTQMGQEVILRCVPISNHLYFYWYRQILGQKVEFLVSFYNNEISEKSEIFDDQFSVERPDGSNFTLKIRSTKLEDSAMYFCASSEVLLSLAGERAYEQYFGPGTRLTVT.

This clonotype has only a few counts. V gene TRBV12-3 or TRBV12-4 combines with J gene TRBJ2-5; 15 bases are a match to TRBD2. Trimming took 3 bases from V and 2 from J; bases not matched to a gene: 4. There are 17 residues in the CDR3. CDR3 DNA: TGTGCCAGCAGTTTTCTGGGACTAGCGGGAGGTCAAGAGACCCAGTACTTC. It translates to CASSFLGLAGGQETQYF.

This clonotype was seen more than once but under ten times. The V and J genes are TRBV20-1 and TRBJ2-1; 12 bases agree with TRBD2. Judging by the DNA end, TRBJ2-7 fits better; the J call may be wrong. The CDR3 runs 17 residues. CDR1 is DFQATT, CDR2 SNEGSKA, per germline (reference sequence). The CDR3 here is CSARALAGGPPVGEQYF. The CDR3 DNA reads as TGCAGTGCTAGAGCTCTAGCGGGAGGGCCACCGGTCGGCGAACAGTACTTC.

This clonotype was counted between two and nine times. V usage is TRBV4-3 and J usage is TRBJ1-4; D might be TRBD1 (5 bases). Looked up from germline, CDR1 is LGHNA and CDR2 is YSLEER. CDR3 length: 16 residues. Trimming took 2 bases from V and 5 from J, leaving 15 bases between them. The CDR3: CASSQTPGTINEKLFF. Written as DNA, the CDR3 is TGCGCCAGCAGCCAAACTCCCGGGACGATAAATGAAAAACTGTTTTTT.

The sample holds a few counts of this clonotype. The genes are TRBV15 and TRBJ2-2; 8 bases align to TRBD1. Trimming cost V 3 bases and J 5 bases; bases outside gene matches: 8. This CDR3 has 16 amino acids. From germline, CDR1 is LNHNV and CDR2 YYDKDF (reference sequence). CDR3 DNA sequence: TGTGCCACCAGCAGCTCTGGGACAGGATTAACCGGGGAGCTGTTTTTT. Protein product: CATSSSGTGLTGELFF.

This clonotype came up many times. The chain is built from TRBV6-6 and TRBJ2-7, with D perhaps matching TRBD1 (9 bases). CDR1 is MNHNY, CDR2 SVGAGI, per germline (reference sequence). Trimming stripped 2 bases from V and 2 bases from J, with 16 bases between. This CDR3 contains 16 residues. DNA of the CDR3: TGTGCCAGCAGTTACCACGGGGGGGACAGGGCCTACGAGCAGTACTTC. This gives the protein CASSYHGGDRAYEQYF.

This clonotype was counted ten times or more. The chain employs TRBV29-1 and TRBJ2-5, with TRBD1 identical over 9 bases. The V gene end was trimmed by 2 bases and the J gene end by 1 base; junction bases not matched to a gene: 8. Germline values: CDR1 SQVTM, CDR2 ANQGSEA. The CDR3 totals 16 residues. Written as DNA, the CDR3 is TGCAGCGTTGAATCCGGTGGGACAGGGATCCAAGAGACCCAGTACTTC. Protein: CSVESGGTGIQETQYF.

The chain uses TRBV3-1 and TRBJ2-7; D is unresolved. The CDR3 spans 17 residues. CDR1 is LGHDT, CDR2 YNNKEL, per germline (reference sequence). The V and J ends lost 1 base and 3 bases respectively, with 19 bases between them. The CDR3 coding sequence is TGTGCCAGCAGCCAAGCGGTTAGTGCGAGGCACCTCTACGAGCAGTACTTC. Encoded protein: CASSQAVSARHLYEQYF.

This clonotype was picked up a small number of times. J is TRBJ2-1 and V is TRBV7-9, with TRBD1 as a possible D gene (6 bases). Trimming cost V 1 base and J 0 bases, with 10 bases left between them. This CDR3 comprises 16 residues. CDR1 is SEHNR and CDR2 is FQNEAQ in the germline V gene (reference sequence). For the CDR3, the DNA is TGTGCCAGCAGCTTAGGAGACAGGAGCTCCTACAATGAGCAGTTCTTC. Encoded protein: CASSLGDRSSYNEQFF.

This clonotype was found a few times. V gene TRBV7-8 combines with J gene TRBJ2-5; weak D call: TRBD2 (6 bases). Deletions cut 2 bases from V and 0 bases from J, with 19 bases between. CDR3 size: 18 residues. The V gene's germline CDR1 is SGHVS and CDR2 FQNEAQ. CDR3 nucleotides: TGTGCCAGCAGCTTAAATAAGGGAGGAGGGGCAGACCAAGAGACCCAGTACTTC. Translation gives CASSLNKGGGADQETQYF.

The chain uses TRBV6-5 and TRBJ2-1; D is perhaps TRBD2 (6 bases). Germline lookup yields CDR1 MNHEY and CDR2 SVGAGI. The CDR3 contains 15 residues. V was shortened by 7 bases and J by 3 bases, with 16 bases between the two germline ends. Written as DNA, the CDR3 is TGTGCCAGCATTGGAGGCCGGGGGATCTACAATGAGCAGTTCTTC. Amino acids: CASIGGRGIYNEQFF.

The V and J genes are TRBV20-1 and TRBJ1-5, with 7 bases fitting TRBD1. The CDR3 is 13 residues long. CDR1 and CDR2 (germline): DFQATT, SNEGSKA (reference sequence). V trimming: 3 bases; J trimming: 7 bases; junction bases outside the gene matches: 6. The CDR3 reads CSASTGAGQPQHF. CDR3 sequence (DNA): TGCAGTGCTAGCACAGGGGCAGGCCAGCCCCAGCATTTT.

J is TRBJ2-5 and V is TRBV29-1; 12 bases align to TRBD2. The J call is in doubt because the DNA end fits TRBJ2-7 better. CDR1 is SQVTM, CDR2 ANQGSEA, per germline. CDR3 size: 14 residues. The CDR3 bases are TGCAGCGTTTCGACTAGCGGGAGTTTGAACGAGCAGTACTTC. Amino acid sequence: CSVSTSGSLNEQYF.

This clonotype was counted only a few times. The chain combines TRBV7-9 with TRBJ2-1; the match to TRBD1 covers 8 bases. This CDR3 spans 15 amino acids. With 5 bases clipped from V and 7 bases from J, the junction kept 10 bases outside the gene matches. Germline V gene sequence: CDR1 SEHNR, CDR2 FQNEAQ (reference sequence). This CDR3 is CASSPRGQAINEQFF. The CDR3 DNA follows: TGTGCCAGCAGCCCTCGGGGACAGGCCATAAATGAGCAGTTCTTC.